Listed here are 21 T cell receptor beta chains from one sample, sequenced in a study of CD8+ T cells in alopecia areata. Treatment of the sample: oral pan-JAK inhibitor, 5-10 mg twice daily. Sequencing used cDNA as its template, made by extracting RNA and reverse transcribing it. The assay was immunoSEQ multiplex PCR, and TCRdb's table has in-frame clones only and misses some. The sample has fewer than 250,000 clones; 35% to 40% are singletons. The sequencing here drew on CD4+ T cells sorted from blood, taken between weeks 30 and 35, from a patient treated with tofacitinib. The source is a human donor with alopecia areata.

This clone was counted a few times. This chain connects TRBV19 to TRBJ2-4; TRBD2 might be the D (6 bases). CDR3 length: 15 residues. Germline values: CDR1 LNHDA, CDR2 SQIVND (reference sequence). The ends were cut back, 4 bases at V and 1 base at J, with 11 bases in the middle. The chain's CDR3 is CASSTLGGAKNIQYF. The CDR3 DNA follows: TGTGCCAGTAGTACATTAGGAGGGGCCAAAAACATTCAGTACTTC.

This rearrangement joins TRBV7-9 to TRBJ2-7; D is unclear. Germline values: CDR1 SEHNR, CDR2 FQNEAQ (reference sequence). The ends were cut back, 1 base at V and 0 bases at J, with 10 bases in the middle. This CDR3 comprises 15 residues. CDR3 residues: CASSLGLGISYEQYF. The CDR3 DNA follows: TGTGCCAGCAGCTTAGGACTTGGGATCTCCTACGAGCAGTACTTC. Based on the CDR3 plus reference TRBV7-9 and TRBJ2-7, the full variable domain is DTGVSQNPRHKITKRGQNVTFRCDPISEHNRLYWYRQTLGQGPEFLTYFQNEAQLEKSRLLSDRFSAERPKGSFSTLEIQRTEQGDSAMYLCASSLGLGISYEQYFGPGTRLTVT.

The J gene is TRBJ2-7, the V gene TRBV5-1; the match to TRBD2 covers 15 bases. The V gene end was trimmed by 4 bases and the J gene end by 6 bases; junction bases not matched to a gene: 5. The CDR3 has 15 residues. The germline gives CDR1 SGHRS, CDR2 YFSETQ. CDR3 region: CASSPGLAGGGEQYF. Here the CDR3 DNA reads TGCGCCAGCAGCCCGGGACTAGCGGGAGGTGGCGAGCAGTACTTC.

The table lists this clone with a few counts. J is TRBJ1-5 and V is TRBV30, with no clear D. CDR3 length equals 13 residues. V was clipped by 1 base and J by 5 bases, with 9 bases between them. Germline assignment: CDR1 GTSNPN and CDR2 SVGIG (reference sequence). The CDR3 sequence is CAWSAGIYQPQHF. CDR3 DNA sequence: TGTGCCTGGAGTGCCGGGATTTATCAGCCCCAGCATTTT.

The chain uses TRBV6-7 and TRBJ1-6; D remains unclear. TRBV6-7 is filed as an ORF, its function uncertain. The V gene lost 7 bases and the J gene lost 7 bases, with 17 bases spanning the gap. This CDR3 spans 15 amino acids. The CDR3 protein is CASMMLLGANSPLHF. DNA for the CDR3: TGTGCCAGCATGATGCTCTTAGGTGCCAATTCACCCCTCCACTTT.

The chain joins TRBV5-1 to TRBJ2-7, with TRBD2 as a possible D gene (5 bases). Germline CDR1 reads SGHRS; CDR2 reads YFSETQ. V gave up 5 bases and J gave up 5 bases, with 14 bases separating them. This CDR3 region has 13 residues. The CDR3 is CASREGTDHEQYF. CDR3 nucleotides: TGCGCCAGCAGAGAGGGAACGGATCACGAGCAGTACTTC.

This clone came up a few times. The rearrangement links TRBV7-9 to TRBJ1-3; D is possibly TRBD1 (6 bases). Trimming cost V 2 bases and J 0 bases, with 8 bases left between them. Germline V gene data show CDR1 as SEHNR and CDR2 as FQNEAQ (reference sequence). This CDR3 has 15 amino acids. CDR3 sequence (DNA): TGTGCCAGCAGCTTACCAGGGGACTCTGGAAACACCATATATTTT. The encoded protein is CASSLPGDSGNTIYF.

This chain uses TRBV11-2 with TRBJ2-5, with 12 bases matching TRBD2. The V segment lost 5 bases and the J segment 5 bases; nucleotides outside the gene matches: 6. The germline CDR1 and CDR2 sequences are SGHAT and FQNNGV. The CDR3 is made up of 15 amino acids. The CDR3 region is CASSRQTSGSETQYF. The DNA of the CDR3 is TGTGCCAGCAGCCGACAGACTAGCGGGAGTGAGACCCAGTACTTC.

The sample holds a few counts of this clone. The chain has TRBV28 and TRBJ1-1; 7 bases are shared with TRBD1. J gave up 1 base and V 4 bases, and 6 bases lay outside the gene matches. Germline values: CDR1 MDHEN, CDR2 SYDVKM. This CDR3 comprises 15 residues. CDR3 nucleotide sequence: TGTGCCAGCAGTTCAGAGGGGGCGGCGAACACTGAAGCTTTCTTT. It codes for CASSSEGAANTEAFF.

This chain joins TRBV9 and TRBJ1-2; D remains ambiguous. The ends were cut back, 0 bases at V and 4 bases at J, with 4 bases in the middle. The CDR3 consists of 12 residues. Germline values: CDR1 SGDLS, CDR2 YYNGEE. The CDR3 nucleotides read TGTGCCAGCAGCGTAGTCGGCTATGGCTACACCTTC. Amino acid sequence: CASSVVGYGYTF.

The CDR3 nucleotides read TGCAGTGCTAGAGGCCCTTACGAGCAGTACTTC. Translating it yields CSARGPYEQYF. V and J are TRBV20-1 and TRBJ2-5; the D is unclear. The tail of the sequence fits TRBJ2-7 better, so the J call may be wrong. The CDR3 runs 11 residues. The V gene's germline CDR1 is DFQATT and CDR2 SNEGSKA (reference sequence).

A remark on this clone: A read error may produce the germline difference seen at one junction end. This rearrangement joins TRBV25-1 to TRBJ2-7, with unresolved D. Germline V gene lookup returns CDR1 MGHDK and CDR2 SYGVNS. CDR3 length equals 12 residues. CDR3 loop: CASSESSSEQYF. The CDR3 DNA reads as TGTGCCAGCAGTGAATCCTCCTCCGAGCAGTACTTC.

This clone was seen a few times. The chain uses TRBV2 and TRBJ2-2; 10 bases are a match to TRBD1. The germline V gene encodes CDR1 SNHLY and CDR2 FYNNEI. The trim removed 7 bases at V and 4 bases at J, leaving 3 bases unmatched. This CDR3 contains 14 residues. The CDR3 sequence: CASKGQGITGELFF. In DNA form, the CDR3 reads TGTGCCAGCAAGGGACAGGGGATCACCGGGGAGCTGTTTTTT.

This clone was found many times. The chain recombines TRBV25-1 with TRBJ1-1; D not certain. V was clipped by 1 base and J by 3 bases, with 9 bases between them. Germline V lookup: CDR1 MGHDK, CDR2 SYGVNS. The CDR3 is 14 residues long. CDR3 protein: CASSELTRDTEAFF. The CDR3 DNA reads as TGTGCCAGCAGTGAATTAACACGGGACACTGAAGCTTTCTTT.

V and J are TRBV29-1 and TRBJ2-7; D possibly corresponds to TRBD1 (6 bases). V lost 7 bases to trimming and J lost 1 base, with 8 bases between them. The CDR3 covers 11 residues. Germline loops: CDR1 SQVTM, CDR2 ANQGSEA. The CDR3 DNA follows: TGCAGCGGGGGACATTCCTACGAGCAGTACTTC. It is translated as CSGGHSYEQYF.

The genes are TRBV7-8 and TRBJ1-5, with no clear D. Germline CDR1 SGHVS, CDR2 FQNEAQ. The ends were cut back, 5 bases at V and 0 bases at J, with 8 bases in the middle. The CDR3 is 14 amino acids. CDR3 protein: CASSQKDSNQPQHF. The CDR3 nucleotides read TGTGCCAGCAGCCAGAAGGATAGCAATCAGCCCCAGCATTTT.

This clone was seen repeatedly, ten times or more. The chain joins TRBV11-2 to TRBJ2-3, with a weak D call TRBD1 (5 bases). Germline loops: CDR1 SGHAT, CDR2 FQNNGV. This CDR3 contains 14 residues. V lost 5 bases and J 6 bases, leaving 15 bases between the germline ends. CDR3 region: CASSPYQGSDTQYF. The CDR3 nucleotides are TGTGCCAGCAGCCCCTACCAGGGATCGGATACGCAGTATTTT.

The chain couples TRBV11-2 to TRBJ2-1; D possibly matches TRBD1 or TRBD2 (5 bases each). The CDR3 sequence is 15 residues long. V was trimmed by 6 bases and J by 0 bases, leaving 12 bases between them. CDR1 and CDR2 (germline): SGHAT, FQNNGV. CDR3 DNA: TGTGCCAGCAGGAGGGGATCGAGCTCCTACAATGAGCAGTTCTTC. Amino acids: CASRRGSSSYNEQFF.

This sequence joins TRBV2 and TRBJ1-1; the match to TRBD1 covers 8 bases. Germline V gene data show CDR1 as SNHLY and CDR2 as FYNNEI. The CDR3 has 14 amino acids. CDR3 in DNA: TGTACTCTAGGACAGGGTCTACGAAACACTGAAGCTTTCTTT. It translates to CTLGQGLRNTEAFF.

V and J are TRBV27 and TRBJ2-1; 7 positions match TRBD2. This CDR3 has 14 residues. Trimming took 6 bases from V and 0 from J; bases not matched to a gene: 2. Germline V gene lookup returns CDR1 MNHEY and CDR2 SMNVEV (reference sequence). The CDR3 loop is CASSRDYSYNEQFF. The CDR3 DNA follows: TGTGCCAGCAGCCGGGACTACTCCTACAATGAGCAGTTCTTC.

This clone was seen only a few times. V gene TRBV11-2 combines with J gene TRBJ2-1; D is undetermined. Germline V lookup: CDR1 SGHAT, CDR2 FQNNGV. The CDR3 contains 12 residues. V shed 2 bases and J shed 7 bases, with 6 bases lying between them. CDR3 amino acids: CASSLSGNEQFF. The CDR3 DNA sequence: TGTGCCAGCAGCTTATCTGGGAATGAGCAGTTCTTC.